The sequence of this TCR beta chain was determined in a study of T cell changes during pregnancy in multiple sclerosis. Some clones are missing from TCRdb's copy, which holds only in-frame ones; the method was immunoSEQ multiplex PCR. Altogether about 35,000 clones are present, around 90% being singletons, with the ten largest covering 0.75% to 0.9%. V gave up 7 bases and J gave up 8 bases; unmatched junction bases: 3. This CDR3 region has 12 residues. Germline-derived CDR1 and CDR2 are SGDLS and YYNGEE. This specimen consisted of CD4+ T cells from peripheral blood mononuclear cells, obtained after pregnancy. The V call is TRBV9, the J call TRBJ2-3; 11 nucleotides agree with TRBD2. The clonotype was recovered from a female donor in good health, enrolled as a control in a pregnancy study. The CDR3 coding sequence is TGTGCCAGCGGAGGGACTAGCGGTACGCAGTATTTT. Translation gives CASGGTSGTQYF.